One sample yielded the 22 T cell receptor beta chains listed below, sequenced in a study of OX40 agonist ivuxolimab in advanced cancers. Profiling relied on immunoSEQ multiplex PCR, and the TCRdb table lists in-frame clones only, not all of them. The table lists 77,000 or so clones, 92% of them singletons. The sample was CD4+ or CD8+ T cells sorted from blood, taken in a trial of the OX40 agonist ivuxolimab. The receptors here all came from an adult with an advanced solid tumor such as melanoma, head and neck, liver or kidney cancer.

The gene calls are TRBV15 and TRBJ2-4, with D tentatively TRBD1 (7 bases). CDR1 is LNHNV, CDR2 YYDKDF, per germline (reference sequence). This CDR3 is 16 amino acids long. Trimming removed 5 bases at V and 0 bases at J, with 14 bases between. CDR3 sequence reads: CATSGRGELAKNIQYF. The DNA of the CDR3 is TGTGCCACCAGCGGCAGGGGGGAACTAGCCAAAAACATTCAGTACTTC.

The chain carries TRBV11-3 and TRBJ2-3; unclear D gene. The V end lost 5 bases, the J end lost 1 base, and 4 bases lay between the germline ends. Germline V gives CDR1 SGHNT, CDR2 YENEEA. The CDR3 spans 12 residues. The CDR3 spells CASSRGTDTQYF. The DNA for the CDR3 is TGTGCCAGCAGCCGAGGCACAGATACGCAGTATTTT.

The genes are TRBV6-4 and TRBJ1-1; 9 bases map to TRBD1. Germline CDR1 reads MRHNA; CDR2 reads SNTAGT. The CDR3 spans 15 residues. The ends lost 2 bases at V and 1 base at J; junction bases unmatched: 2. CDR3 DNA sequence: TGTGCCAGCAGTGACCAGGACAGGGGGAACACTGAAGCTTTCTTT. Its protein is CASSDQDRGNTEAFF.

This chain uses TRBV30 with TRBJ2-1; D unclear. There are 12 residues in the CDR3. In germline, CDR1 is GTSNPN, CDR2 SVGIG (reference sequence). Trimming stripped 2 bases from V and 2 bases from J, with 4 bases between. DNA for the CDR3: TGTGCCTGGAGTTCCCCCTACAATGAGCAGTTCTTC. This encodes CAWSSPYNEQFF.

The chain is built from TRBV7-9 and TRBJ2-3; 10 bases are a match to TRBD1. CDR3 length: 16 amino acids. Germline assignment: CDR1 SEHNR and CDR2 FQNEAQ (reference sequence). The ends lost 4 bases at V and 1 base at J; junction bases unmatched: 5. The CDR3: CASSYIGTGGTDTQYF. The DNA of the CDR3 is TGTGCCAGCAGCTACATAGGGACAGGGGGCACAGATACGCAGTATTTT.

The rearrangement joins TRBV4-1 to TRBJ2-3; D is possibly TRBD2 (5 bases). V lost 3 bases and J lost 3, with 19 bases in between. Germline CDR1 and CDR2: MGHRA and YSYEKL. There are 17 residues in the CDR3. CDR3 sequence: CASSQTLPGSLTDTQYF. In DNA form, the CDR3 reads TGCGCCAGCAGCCAGACCCTTCCGGGGTCCCTTACAGATACGCAGTATTTT.

The gene calls are TRBV27 and TRBJ1-1; D gene uncertain. V was trimmed by 8 bases and J by 5 bases, leaving 18 bases between them. In germline, CDR1 is MNHEY, CDR2 SMNVEV (reference sequence). The CDR3 spans 14 residues. In DNA form, the CDR3 reads TGTGCCAGCGAACCCGCGGTCGGGGATACTGAAGCTTTCTTT. Amino acids: CASEPAVGDTEAFF.

The J gene is TRBJ2-6, the V gene TRBV30; D could derive from TRBD1 or TRBD2 (7 bases each). V shed 4 bases and J shed 2 bases, with 9 bases lying between them. This CDR3 region has 14 residues. CDR1 GTSNPN and CDR2 SVGIG come from the germline V gene (reference sequence). The CDR3 coding sequence is TGTGCCTGGACAGGGGGGGCTGGGGCCAACGTCCTGACTTTC. As protein: CAWTGGAGANVLTF.

The chain links TRBV18 to TRBJ2-2; the D gene could be TRBD1 or TRBD2 (5 bases each). In germline, CDR1 is KGHSH, CDR2 LQKENI. This CDR3 is 16 amino acids long. Trimming took 2 bases from V and 4 from J, leaving 14 bases between them. The CDR3 protein is CASSPTIRGATGELFF. The CDR3 DNA follows: TGTGCCAGCTCACCAACTATCCGGGGCGCCACCGGGGAGCTGTTTTTT.

This clone occurred a few times. V usage is TRBV9 and J usage is TRBJ2-1, with TRBD2 identical over 7 bases. J lost 5 bases, V lost 3 bases, and 8 bases had no gene match. The CDR3 runs to 15 residues. CDR1 SGDLS and CDR2 YYNGEE come from the germline V gene. DNA for the CDR3: TGTGCCAGCAGCGGGGAGGGACTACCCAACAATGAGCAGTTCTTC. Translation gives CASSGEGLPNNEQFF.

The V gene is TRBV29-1, the J gene TRBJ1-1, with 8 bases aligning to TRBD1. CDR3 size: 14 residues. Trimming took 7 bases from V and 5 from J; bases not matched to a gene: 12. Per germline, CDR1 SQVTM and CDR2 ANQGSEA. The CDR3 region has the DNA TGCAGCGGGGCGACAGGGGCGCCTCGTACTGAAGCTTTCTTT. It specifies CSGATGAPRTEAFF.

The chain couples TRBV29-1 to TRBJ2-1; possible D gene TRBD2, 7 bases. V lost 3 bases to trimming and J lost 6 bases, with 15 bases between them. Germline lookup yields CDR1 SQVTM and CDR2 ANQGSEA. There are 14 residues in the CDR3. CDR3: CSVDSRGRVNEQFF. For the CDR3, the DNA is TGCAGCGTTGACTCTAGGGGGAGGGTCAATGAGCAGTTCTTC.

The chain links TRBV19 to TRBJ1-3; tentative D call: TRBD1 (5 bases). V was shortened by 2 bases and J by 3 bases, with 17 bases between the two germline ends. CDR3 length: 17 amino acids. The germline V gene encodes CDR1 LNHDA and CDR2 SQIVND (reference sequence). The CDR3 DNA follows: TGTGCCAGTAGTATACTCCAGGGAGCACCAAGTGGAAACACCATATATTTT. This gives the protein CASSILQGAPSGNTIYF. Together with reference TRBV19 and TRBJ1-3, the CDR3 gives the full variable domain: DGGITQSPKYLFRKEGQNVTLSCEQNLNHDAMYWYRQDPGQGLRLIYYSQIVNDFQKGDIAEGYSVSREKKESFPLTVTSAQKNPTAFYLCASSILQGAPSGNTIYFGEGSWLTVV.

The CDR3 sequence is CASSAPIRQNTGELFF. CDR3 coding DNA: TGTGCCAGCAGCGCCCCGATTAGACAAAACACCGGGGAGCTGTTTTTT. The V gene is TRBV13, the J gene TRBJ2-2; D not resolved. The CDR3 contains 16 residues. V lost 5 bases and J lost 2, with 15 bases in between. Germline loops: CDR1 PRHDT, CDR2 FYEKMQ (reference sequence). The entire variable domain, with the rest obtained from reference TRBV13 and TRBJ2-2, is as follows: AAGVIQSPRHLIKEKRETATLKCYPIPRHDTVYWYQQGPGQDPQFLISFYEKMQSDKGSIPDRFSAQQFSDYHSELNMSSLELGDSALYFCASSAPIRQNTGELFFGEGSRLTVL.

V gene TRBV4-1 combines with J gene TRBJ2-7; weak D call: TRBD2 (5 bases). The germline V gene encodes CDR1 MGHRA and CDR2 YSYEKL. With 1 base removed from V and 0 bases from J, the gap between germline ends came to 7 bases. The CDR3 has 14 residues. The CDR3 nucleotides are TGCGCCAGCAGCCAAGTAGAGGGCTCCTACGAGCAGTACTTC. It encodes CASSQVEGSYEQYF.

The rearrangement uses TRBV5-8 and TRBJ1-2, with TRBD1 as a possible D gene (6 bases). Germline assignment: CDR1 SGHTS and CDR2 YDEGEE. Trimming left V 2 bases short and J 2 bases short, with 10 bases between. The CDR3 spans 14 residues. DNA of the CDR3: TGTGCCAGCAGCTTACGGGGGGCAAACTATGGCTACACCTTC. It is translated as CASSLRGANYGYTF.

The CDR3 bases are TGTGCCAGCAGTTACGTCCAGGGTGGGAATGAGCAGTTCTTC. Translated: CASSYVQGGNEQFF. The rearrangement links TRBV6-5 to TRBJ2-1; possibly TRBD1 for D (5 bases). The CDR3 contains 14 residues. Germline V gives CDR1 MNHEY, CDR2 SVGAGI. Trimming shortened V by 2 bases and J by 7 bases, and 12 bases separated the two germline ends.

The V and J genes are TRBV5-6 and TRBJ2-5; 8 positions agree with TRBD2. The CDR3 is 13 amino acids. Germline V gene lookup returns CDR1 SGHDT and CDR2 YYEEEE. The junction had 3 bases not matched to a gene; V was cut back by 0 bases and J by 8 bases. The CDR3 DNA follows: TGTGCCAGCAGCTTGGCAGCGGGGGAAACCCAGTACTTC. It translates to CASSLAAGETQYF.

The chain joins TRBV9 to TRBJ2-7, with unresolved D. The ends were cut back, 2 bases at V and 0 bases at J, with 9 bases in the middle. The CDR3 extends over 14 amino acids. Germline CDR1 reads SGDLS; CDR2 reads YYNGEE. This CDR3 reads CASSVNGASYEQYF. The CDR3 nucleotides are TGTGCCAGCAGCGTCAACGGCGCCTCCTACGAGCAGTACTTC.

The rearrangement joins TRBV9 to TRBJ2-1; D perhaps matches TRBD2 (6 bases). Trimming stripped 0 bases from V and 3 bases from J, with 13 bases between. The CDR3 spans 16 residues. Germline V gene lookup returns CDR1 SGDLS and CDR2 YYNGEE. This chain's CDR3 is CASSVAWRGDYNEQFF. The CDR3 nucleotides read TGTGCCAGCAGCGTAGCTTGGCGGGGTGACTACAATGAGCAGTTCTTC.

The chain links TRBV5-6 to TRBJ2-7; 8 nucleotides match TRBD1. The V segment lost 8 bases and the J segment 2 bases; nucleotides outside the gene matches: 9. CDR3 length equals 14 residues. CDR1 is SGHDT and CDR2 is YYEEEE in the germline V gene. The CDR3 region has the DNA TGTGCCAGTAGCGTCGGGACAGGCACCTACGAGCAGTACTTC. Protein product: CASSVGTGTYEQYF.

V usage is TRBV9 and J usage is TRBJ1-5, with 10 bases fitting TRBD1. J lost 6 bases, V lost 3 bases, and 6 bases had no gene match. Germline CDR1 is SGDLS and CDR2 is YYNGEE. CDR3 length equals 15 residues. As DNA, the CDR3 is TGTGCCAGCAGCGCCGGGACAGGGGTAGGTCAGCCCCAGCATTTT. It yields the protein CASSAGTGVGQPQHF.